This TCR beta chain comes out of a study of T cells in Graves' hyperthyroidism and ophthalmopathy. Germline values: CDR1 LGHNT, CDR2 FRNRAP. This CDR3 comprises 15 residues. The source of the PBMCs was about 10 ml of fresh peripheral blood. TCR beta CDR3 sequences were amplified from RNA transcripts. An initial round of RT-PCR targeting the TCR CDR3 relied on the HTBI primer set. TCRdb re-analysed the multiplex PCR reads in MiXCR, keeping a single row per CDR3 protein. The repertoire holds about 680,000 distinct CDR3 sequences, with under 45% as singletons. Points on this clonotype: The junction differs from germline at one of its ends, possibly a read error.

The sequence derives from a woman aged 40-49 years with Graves' hyperthyroidism. This sequence joins TRBV12-5 and TRBJ2-7, with 13 nucleotides matching TRBD2. The sample consisted of blood. CDR3 region: CASGLTSGGSYEQHF. CDR3 nucleotides: TGTGCCAGCGGCCTGACTAGCGGGGGGTCCTACGAGCAGCACTTC.